The 28 T cell receptor beta chains below all came from one sample that was sequenced in a study of beta chain features in type 1 diabetes. As every portion of the isolated RNA was reverse transcribed, the sequencing read expressed TCRB transcripts. Repertoires were generated with immunoSEQ multiplex PCR, while TCRdb's copy carries only in-frame clones and drops some. Counted here are 250,000 or so clones, about 71% occurring once; the ten biggest clones make up about 0.051%. The specimen sequenced was naive CD4+ T cells from blood. These receptors were obtained from a man aged 25-45 years in good health.

This chain uses TRBV5-1 with TRBJ2-5, with D hard to call. The V end was cut by 1 base, the J end by 1 base, with 8 bases between. This CDR3 is built from 14 residues. Per germline, CDR1 SGHRS and CDR2 YFSETQ. The CDR3 region is CASSLRAVQETQYF. The CDR3 region has the DNA TGCGCCAGCAGCTTGAGAGCAGTCCAAGAGACCCAGTACTTC.

Only a few counts were recorded for this clone. The J gene is TRBJ2-4, the V gene TRBV7-9; D is unresolved. Trimming cost V 0 bases and J 6 bases, with 9 bases left between them. CDR1 is SEHNR, CDR2 FQNEAQ, per germline (reference sequence). The CDR3 sequence is 14 residues long. The CDR3 DNA is TGTGCCAGCAGCTTAGCAGGTCCCGGAAACATTCAGTACTTC. This encodes CASSLAGPGNIQYF.

The chain uses TRBV13 and TRBJ2-5; D not certain. This CDR3 is built from 12 residues. The germline V gene has CDR1 PRHDT and CDR2 FYEKMQ (reference sequence). V lost 2 bases, J lost 5 bases, and 6 bases lay in between. The CDR3 bases are TGTGCCAGCAGCTTAATGGAGGAGACCCAGTACTTC. This sequence encodes CASSLMEETQYF.

The genes are TRBV30 and TRBJ2-7; D might be TRBD2 (6 bases). CDR3 size: 14 residues. In germline, CDR1 is GTSNPN, CDR2 SVGIG (reference sequence). Trimming took off 5 bases at V and 0 bases at J, with 14 bases between the two ends. Written as DNA, the CDR3 is TGTGCCTGGGTGGGGACTGTTAGCTCCTACGAGCAGTACTTC. Its translation is CAWVGTVSSYEQYF. Looking up the rest from reference TRBV30 and TRBJ2-7 gives the full variable domain: SQTIHQWPATLVQPVGSPLSLECTVEGTSNPNLYWYRQAAGRGLQLLFYSVGIGQISSEVPQNLSASRPQDRQFILSSKKLLLSDSGFYLCAWVGTVSSYEQYFGPGTRLTVT.

As to this clone: Distinct nucleotide sequences in the sample also encode this CDR3. The chain has TRBV30 and TRBJ2-7; weak D call: TRBD2 (5 bases). The CDR3 is 11 amino acids. Trimming took off 2 bases at V and 3 bases at J, with 5 bases between the two ends. Germline assignment: CDR1 GTSNPN and CDR2 SVGIG (reference sequence). The CDR3 sequence is CAWSTSYEQYF. The CDR3 nucleotides are TGTGCCTGGAGTACTAGCTACGAGCAGTACTTC.

The rearrangement links TRBV6-1 to TRBJ2-1, with 7 positions matching TRBD1. With V trimmed by 4 bases and J by 4 bases, 10 bases remained unmatched. The CDR3 runs to 16 residues. CDR1 MNHNS and CDR2 SASEGT come from the germline V gene. CDR3 protein: CASSGQRQGKYNEQFF. As DNA, the CDR3 is TGTGCCAGCAGTGGGCAAAGACAGGGAAAGTACAATGAGCAGTTCTTC.

This clone turned up a few times. The same CDR3 arises from other DNA sequences in this sample as well. This chain links TRBV7-2 with TRBJ2-7; no clear D gene. The V and J ends lost 5 bases and 0 bases respectively, with 2 bases between them. CDR1 SGHTA and CDR2 FQGNSA come from the germline V gene. The CDR3 totals 11 residues. The CDR3 coding sequence is TGTGCCAGCAGCGTCTCCTACGAGCAGTACTTC. As protein: CASSVSYEQYF.

The chain recombines TRBV19 with TRBJ2-1; 7 bases line up with TRBD2. CDR1 and CDR2 from the germline V gene are LNHDA and SQIVND (reference sequence). The CDR3 totals 15 residues. V dropped 10 bases and J dropped 5; count of bases not matched to a gene: 14. This CDR3 is CAIPPAGMNNNEQFF. CDR3 nucleotide sequence: TGTGCCATTCCACCAGCGGGAATGAATAACAATGAGCAGTTCTTC. Full variable domain (rest looked up from reference TRBV19 and TRBJ2-1): DGGITQSPKYLFRKEGQNVTLSCEQNLNHDAMYWYRQDPGQGLRLIYYSQIVNDFQKGDIAEGYSVSREKKESFPLTVTSAQKNPTAFYLCAIPPAGMNNNEQFFGPGTRLTVL.

The V and J genes are TRBV15 and TRBJ2-1; the D is unclear. CDR3 size: 14 residues. Trimming left V 0 bases short and J 4 bases short, with 7 bases between. Germline assignment: CDR1 LNHNV and CDR2 YYDKDF (reference sequence). This CDR3 is CATSRDPDYNEQFF. The CDR3 DNA reads as TGTGCCACCAGCAGAGATCCGGATTACAATGAGCAGTTCTTC.

The chain couples TRBV5-4 to TRBJ2-1, with D possibly matching TRBD2 (6 bases). The CDR3 totals 15 residues. Trimming pared 3 bases from V and 5 bases from J, leaving 15 bases between. Germline V lookup: CDR1 SGHNT, CDR2 YYREEE (reference sequence). The CDR3 region has the DNA TGTGCCAGCAGCTCCCGGGGGAATACAAACAATGAGCAGTTCTTC. This codes for CASSSRGNTNNEQFF.

This clone was found a few times. The chain joins TRBV19 to TRBJ2-7; 9 bases line up with TRBD1. The CDR3 totals 13 residues. Germline V gives CDR1 LNHDA, CDR2 SQIVND (reference sequence). After removal of 11 bases from V and 1 base from J, the junction contained 6 bases not matched to a gene. DNA of the CDR3: TGTGCCTGGACGGGACAGGGTTCCTACGAGCAGTACTTC. This sequence encodes CAWTGQGSYEQYF.

The chain employs TRBV15 and TRBJ1-1; D ambiguous. V was clipped by 1 base and J by 10 bases, with 13 bases between them. The V gene's germline CDR1 is LNHNV and CDR2 YYDKDF (reference sequence). The CDR3 has 13 amino acids. The CDR3 is CATSRGVIAGAFF. DNA of the CDR3: TGTGCCACCAGCAGAGGGGTAATCGCTGGAGCTTTCTTT.

The V gene is TRBV29-1, the J gene TRBJ2-1; no clear D gene. The V gene lost 0 bases and the J gene lost 0 bases, with 6 bases spanning the gap. The CDR3 runs to 14 residues. Germline V gives CDR1 SQVTM, CDR2 ANQGSEA. CDR3 loop: CSVEDPVSYNEQFF. CDR3 nucleotide sequence: TGCAGCGTTGAAGATCCGGTCTCCTACAATGAGCAGTTCTTC.

This clone is a singleton in its sample. The rearrangement joins TRBV30 to TRBJ2-7; TRBD2 aligns across 8 bases. Germline CDR1 is GTSNPN and CDR2 is SVGIG (reference sequence). CDR3 length equals 15 residues. The ends lost 3 bases at V and 5 bases at J; junction bases unmatched: 12. CDR3 protein: CAWRHSGMSSDEQYF. CDR3 coding DNA: TGTGCCTGGAGGCATAGCGGGATGTCTTCTGACGAGCAGTACTTC. The full variable domain, completed using reference TRBV30 and TRBJ2-7, is SQTIHQWPATLVQPVGSPLSLECTVEGTSNPNLYWYRQAAGRGLQLLFYSVGIGQISSEVPQNLSASRPQDRQFILSSKKLLLSDSGFYLCAWRHSGMSSDEQYFGPGTRLTVT.

The chain combines TRBV7-2 with TRBJ2-5; a possible D gene is TRBD2 (5 bases). V lost 1 base, J lost 5 bases, and 14 bases lay in between. Per germline, CDR1 SGHTA and CDR2 FQGNSA. CDR3 length: 15 residues. CDR3: CASSLVGRPSETQYF. For the CDR3, the DNA is TGTGCCAGCAGCTTAGTGGGGAGACCCTCGGAGACCCAGTACTTC.

The gene calls are TRBV9 and TRBJ2-5; possibly TRBD1 or TRBD2 for D (5 bases each). The V and J ends lost 2 bases and 3 bases respectively, with 14 bases between them. The CDR3 loop spans 15 amino acids. Germline V gene sequence: CDR1 SGDLS, CDR2 YYNGEE. The DNA of the CDR3 is TGTGCCAGCAGCGTGGGCCCAGGGACCAAAGAGACCCAGTACTTC. Translation gives CASSVGPGTKETQYF. Based on the CDR3 plus reference TRBV9 and TRBJ2-5, the full variable domain is DSGVTQTPKHLITATGQRVTLRCSPRSGDLSVYWYQQSLDQGLQFLIQYYNGEERAKGNILERFSAQQFPDLHSELNLSSLELGDSALYFCASSVGPGTKETQYFGPGTRLLVL.

The genes are TRBV4-2 and TRBJ1-3; D gene ambiguous. Germline CDR1 is LGHNA and CDR2 is YNFKEQ. Trimming cost V 5 bases and J 1 base, with 9 bases left between them. The CDR3 runs to 14 residues. This CDR3 reads CASSFDGSGNTIYF. As DNA, the CDR3 is TGTGCCAGCAGCTTCGATGGATCTGGAAACACCATATATTTT.

This clone was seen only once. The chain is built from TRBV29-1 and TRBJ2-1; 10 nucleotides align to TRBD2. Losses at the gene ends were 4 bases for V and 0 bases for J; bases not matched to a gene: 6. Germline loops: CDR1 SQVTM, CDR2 ANQGSEA. This CDR3 comprises 16 residues. CDR3 sequence: CSVGLAGASSYNEQFF. CDR3 DNA: TGCAGCGTTGGTCTAGCGGGGGCGAGCTCCTACAATGAGCAGTTCTTC.

The V gene is TRBV20-1, the J gene TRBJ1-2; D is uncertain. Per germline, CDR1 DFQATT and CDR2 SNEGSKA (reference sequence). Trimming shortened V by 0 bases and J by 7 bases, and 0 bases separated the two germline ends. There are 9 residues in the CDR3. The CDR3 nucleotides are TGCAGTGCTAGAGATGGCTACACCTTC. Its protein is CSARDGYTF.

J is TRBJ2-1 and V is TRBV7-6; 15 positions match TRBD2. V was clipped by 5 bases and J by 5 bases; unmatched bases: 7. This CDR3 is 17 amino acids long. The germline V gene has CDR1 SGHVS and CDR2 FNYEAQ. The DNA for the CDR3 is TGTGCCAGCAGCCGAAGGACTAGCGGGGGGGCCAACAATGAGCAGTTCTTC. This encodes CASSRRTSGGANNEQFF.

The gene calls are TRBV29-1 and TRBJ1-4; 9 nucleotides agree with TRBD1. The length of the CDR3 is 12 residues. Per the germline V gene, CDR1 is SQVTM and CDR2 is ANQGSEA. The ends lost 6 bases at V and 8 bases at J; junction bases unmatched: 4. CDR3 amino acids: CSVDRGSEKLFF. For the CDR3, the DNA is TGCAGCGTGGACAGGGGAAGCGAAAAACTGTTTTTT.

Only a few counts were recorded for this clone. The chain carries TRBV29-1 and TRBJ1-2; D possibly corresponds to TRBD1 (5 bases). V lost 1 base, J lost 4 bases, and 13 bases lay in between. The germline V gene has CDR1 SQVTM and CDR2 ANQGSEA. The CDR3 covers 14 residues. The CDR3 loop is CSVEGKQGLYGYTF. The DNA of the CDR3 is TGCAGCGTTGAAGGGAAGCAGGGTCTCTATGGCTACACCTTC.

J is TRBJ2-3 and V is TRBV25-1; the D gene is possibly TRBD1 (5 bases). This CDR3 is 15 amino acids long. Trimming shortened V by 3 bases and J by 0 bases, and 10 bases separated the two germline ends. Germline CDR1 reads MGHDK; CDR2 reads SYGVNS. The chain's CDR3 is CASSDRQGSTDTQYF. CDR3 nucleotide sequence: TGTGCCAGCAGTGATCGGCAGGGCAGCACAGATACGCAGTATTTT.

The chain joins TRBV29-1 to TRBJ2-1, with 14 bases matching TRBD2. Trimming removed 5 bases from V and 7 bases from J; junction bases left unmatched: 4. The germline V gene encodes CDR1 SQVTM and CDR2 ANQGSEA. The CDR3 has 14 residues. This CDR3 reads CSVKGLAGGNEQFF. In DNA form, the CDR3 reads TGCAGCGTTAAAGGACTAGCGGGAGGTAATGAGCAGTTCTTC.

A few counts support this clone. The chain combines TRBV28 with TRBJ2-4, with a tentative D call TRBD2 (5 bases). Germline lookup yields CDR1 MDHEN and CDR2 SYDVKM. The CDR3 is made up of 11 amino acids. Trimming cost V 5 bases and J 10 bases, with 9 bases left between them. CDR3: CASSPGEIQYF. For the CDR3, the DNA is TGTGCCAGCAGTCCCGGGGAGATTCAGTACTTC.

The chain couples TRBV30 to TRBJ1-2, with D unresolved. V dropped 5 bases and J dropped 0 bases, with 13 bases sitting between them. The CDR3 spans 14 residues. CDR1 is GTSNPN, CDR2 SVGIG, per germline (reference sequence). CDR3 sequence: CAWAKGSTNYGYTF. CDR3 nucleotide sequence: TGTGCCTGGGCCAAAGGGTCGACTAACTATGGCTACACCTTC.

The chain uses TRBV6-5 and TRBJ2-3; tentatively, D is TRBD1 (5 bases). CDR1 MNHEY and CDR2 SVGAGI come from the germline V gene. Trimming left V 0 bases short and J 0 bases short, with 10 bases between. The CDR3 has 16 residues. The CDR3 bases are TGTGCCAGCAGTTACTCGATAGGGGATAGCACAGATACGCAGTATTTT. This encodes CASSYSIGDSTDTQYF.

The gene calls are TRBV7-9 and TRBJ2-3, with D uncertain. The CDR3 is made up of 13 amino acids. Trimming took 6 bases from V and 2 from J, leaving 9 bases between them. Germline V gene lookup returns CDR1 SEHNR and CDR2 FQNEAQ (reference sequence). The CDR3 DNA reads as TGTGCCAGCAGTCTCGGAATCACAGATACGCAGTATTTT. This sequence encodes CASSLGITDTQYF.